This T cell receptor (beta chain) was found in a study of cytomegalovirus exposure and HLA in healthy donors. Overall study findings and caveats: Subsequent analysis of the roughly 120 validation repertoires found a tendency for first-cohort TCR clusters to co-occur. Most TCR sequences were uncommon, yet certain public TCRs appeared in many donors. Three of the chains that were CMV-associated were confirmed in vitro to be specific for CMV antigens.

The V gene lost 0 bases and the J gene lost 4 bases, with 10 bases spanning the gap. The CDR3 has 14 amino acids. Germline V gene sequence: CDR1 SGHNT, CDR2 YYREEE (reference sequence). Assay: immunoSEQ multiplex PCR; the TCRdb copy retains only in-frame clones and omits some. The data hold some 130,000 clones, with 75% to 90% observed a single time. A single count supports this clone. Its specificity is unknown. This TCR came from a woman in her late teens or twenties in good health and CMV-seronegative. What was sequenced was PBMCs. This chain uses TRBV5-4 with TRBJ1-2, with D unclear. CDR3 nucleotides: TGTGCCAGCAGCTTGGGAGGCCAGATCTATGGCTACACCTTC. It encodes CASSLGGQIYGYTF.